Included here is one T cell receptor (beta chain) sequence, with context. Antigen: not known. This specimen comes from a study of somatic mutations in cytotoxic T cells in rheumatoid arthritis. Points from the study as a whole: CD8+ clonality increased with age in rheumatoid arthritis patients but not in healthy controls. Clonality of CD8+ T cells, which was compared between rheumatoid arthritis patients and age-matched healthy controls, did not differ significantly.

V shed 2 bases and J shed 0 bases, with 8 bases lying between them. This CDR3 is built from 13 residues. Germline CDR1 GTSNPN, CDR2 SVGIG (reference sequence). Data came from immunoSEQ multiplex PCR; TCRdb stores just in-frame clones and leaves some out. The profile shows about 7,000 clones, more than 45% of them singletons. Isolating CD4+ and CD8+ cells involved positive magnetic bead selection on an AutoMACS. Their purity was then checked by flow cytometry. The gene calls are TRBV30 and TRBJ2-7; no definite D call. The receptor's source is a woman aged 40 to 49 in good health. The sequenced material came from CD8+ T cells sorted from blood. Written as DNA, the CDR3 is TGTGCCTGGAGTTACTTTAGCTCCTACGAGCAGTACTTC. Amino acid sequence: CAWSYFSSYEQYF.